The rows below give T cell receptor beta chains drawn from one sample of a study of identical twins. TCRdb passed the 5' RACE reads through MiXCR, listing each CDR3 protein once. The sample contains roughly 240,000 distinct CDR3 sequences, approximately 8% of which appear only once. These data are also associated with another study on yellow fever vaccine responses in identical twins.

The specimen sequenced was CD8+ T cells sorted from blood. All receptors derive from a woman under 30 in good health. CDR3s include the opening cysteine and the closing phenylalanine or tryptophan. Each record gives: D gene, clone size, V gene, J gene, CDR3 protein, CDR3 DNA. A D gene is named only where the DNA matches it firmly. Size is stated for part of the rows, as once, few or many counts, or as a class when the clone is expanded.

.,.,TRBV5-1,TRBJ2-5,CASSRGTTTLEETQYF,TGCGCCAGCAGCAGGGGGACAACTACACTAGAAGAGACCCAGTACTTC
.,few,TRBV7-9,TRBJ2-5,CASSLPPQGTRETQYF,TGTGCCAGCAGCTTACCCCCACAGGGGACTAGAGAGACCCAGTACTTC
TRBD1,few,TRBV7-8,TRBJ2-7,CASSEDRGYEQYF,TGTGCCAGCAGCGAGGACAGGGGGTACGAGCAGTACTTC
.,few,TRBV20-1,TRBJ1-1,CSAREEGETEAFF,TGCAGTGCTAGAGAGGAGGGAGAGACTGAAGCTTTCTTT
.,few,TRBV14,TRBJ1-4,CASSQGTERDGEKLFF,TGTGCCAGCAGCCAAGGGACCGAACGGGACGGTGAAAAACTGTTTTTT
.,many,TRBV3-1,TRBJ2-1,CASSQGVKAPISYNEQFF,TGTGCCAGCAGCCAAGGGGTTAAAGCGCCGATCTCCTACAATGAGCAGTTCTTC
.,.,TRBV4-1,TRBJ2-1,CASSKGDEQFF,TGCGCCAGCAGCAAAGGGGATGAGCAGTTCTTC
.,.,TRBV7-9,TRBJ2-3,CASSPLAGTSTDTQYF,TGTGCCAGCAGTCCTCTGGCGGGGACGAGCACAGATACGCAGTATTTT
TRBD1,few,TRBV19,TRBJ1-1,CATRQGAEAFF,TGTGCCACCAGACAGGGGGCGGAAGCTTTCTTT
.,few,TRBV28,TRBJ2-1,CASSLGSWTTEQFF,TGTGCCAGCAGTTTAGGCTCTTGGACTACAGAGCAGTTCTTC
.,.,TRBV25-1,TRBJ1-2,CASRSSGFRGYTF,TGTGCCAGCAGATCGTCGGGGTTTCGAGGCTACACCTTC
TRBD1,many,TRBV5-1,TRBJ2-3,CASSLEGTATDTQYF,TGCGCCAGCAGCTTGGAAGGGACAGCAACAGATACGCAGTATTTT
.,.,TRBV6-5,TRBJ1-5,CASSSSTGIQPQHF,TGTGCCAGCAGTTCATCAACAGGGATACAGCCCCAGCATTTT
.,.,TRBV4-2,TRBJ2-1,CASSQNTRDPLGDEQFF,TGTGCCAGCAGCCAAAACACCCGGGACCCCTTGGGAGATGAGCAGTTCTTC
.,.,TRBV5-6,TRBJ2-7,CASGPGLSTYEQYF,TGTGCCAGCGGCCCCGGGCTCTCTACCTACGAGCAGTACTTC
.,many,TRBV12-3/TRBV12-4,TRBJ2-1,CASSTGYNEQFF,TGTGCCAGCAGTACAGGGTACAATGAGCAGTTCTTC
TRBD1,few,TRBV10-3,TRBJ1-2,CAISESGTGEYGYTF,TGTGCCATCAGTGAGTCTGGGACAGGGGAATATGGCTACACCTTC
TRBD1,few,TRBV24-1,TRBJ2-1,CATSDRTGRYNEQFF,TGTGCCACCAGTGACAGGACAGGGCGATACAATGAGCAGTTCTTC
TRBD2,few,TRBV4-1,TRBJ2-4,CASSQDRTSGSGDIQYF,TGCGCCAGCAGCCAAGACCGGACTAGCGGATCTGGGGACATTCAGTACTTC
.,few,TRBV5-1,TRBJ2-1,CASSPKTGRAYDEQFF,TGCGCCAGCAGCCCGAAGACGGGTAGGGCCTATGATGAGCAGTTCTTC
.,.,TRBV7-9,TRBJ1-4,CASSLVGQIDEKLFF,TGTGCCAGCAGCTTAGTTGGACAGATAGACGAAAAACTGTTTTTT
.,many,TRBV27,TRBJ2-7,CASSLNFQRFYEQYF,TGTGCCAGCAGTCTCAACTTCCAGAGGTTCTACGAGCAGTACTTC
TRBD2,.,TRBV10-3,TRBJ2-7,CAIGVRTSGRNEQYF,TGTGCCATCGGAGTGAGGACTAGCGGGAGAAACGAGCAGTACTTC
.,.,TRBV7-2,TRBJ2-7,CASSLFAAETYEQYF,TGTGCCAGCAGCTTGTTTGCAGCGGAGACCTACGAGCAGTACTTC
.,few,TRBV10-3,TRBJ2-5,CAISDLGAEGTQYF,TGTGCCATCAGTGACTTGGGAGCTGAGGGGACCCAGTACTTC
TRBD2,many,TRBV29-1,TRBJ2-1,CSVEEGLAGEVEQFF,TGCAGCGTTGAAGAAGGACTAGCGGGGGAGGTTGAGCAGTTCTTC
TRBD2,few,TRBV20-1,TRBJ2-7,CSASGLAGDLLGRYEQYF,TGCAGTGCTAGCGGACTAGCGGGAGATCTTCTCGGTCGGTACGAGCAGTACTTC
.,many,TRBV29-1,TRBJ2-7,CSVTLWGPTTSGDEQYF,TGCAGCGTTACCCTCTGGGGGCCCACGACAAGCGGGGACGAGCAGTACTTC
TRBD2,.,TRBV7-9,TRBJ2-2,CASSFGGSGELFF,TGTGCCAGCAGCTTCGGGGGGTCCGGGGAGCTGTTTTTT
TRBD2,few,TRBV10-3,TRBJ2-3,CAISDRGRAGGRKTDTQYF,TGTGCCATCAGTGACCGGGGGAGGGCCGGGGGACGGAAGACAGATACGCAGTATTTT
.,many,TRBV12-3/TRBV12-4,TRBJ2-3,CASSYSPDTQYF,TGTGCCAGCAGTTATAGCCCAGATACGCAGTATTTT
.,many,TRBV9,TRBJ1-2,CASSVVTGLGGYTF,TGTGCCAGCAGCGTAGTGACGGGACTAGGGGGCTACACCTTC
.,many,TRBV4-1,TRBJ1-6,CASSQDSGQNYNSPLHF,TGCGCCAGCAGCCAAGATTCAGGGCAGAACTATAATTCACCCCTCCACTTT
TRBD2,few,TRBV20-1,TRBJ2-3,CSARDSLAGATDTQYF,TGCAGTGCTAGAGACTCACTAGCGGGGGCCACAGATACGCAGTATTTT
TRBD2,.,TRBV6-5,TRBJ2-2,CASSYSSRGGVTGELFF,TGTGCCAGCAGTTACTCCTCGCGGGGGGGCGTCACCGGGGAGCTGTTTTTT
.,many,TRBV5-1,TRBJ2-3,CASRTGSTDTQYF,TGCGCCAGCAGAACGGGTAGCACAGATACGCAGTATTTT
TRBD2,few,TRBV20-1,TRBJ2-1,CSAPSGGRVSYNEQFF,TGCAGTGCCCCCTCAGGCGGGAGAGTTTCCTACAATGAGCAGTTCTTC
TRBD1,few,TRBV7-9,TRBJ1-2,CASSTPGTENYGYTF,TGTGCCAGCAGCACCCCCGGGACAGAAAACTATGGCTACACCTTC
.,many,TRBV29-1,TRBJ1-1,CSVAREFTEAFF,TGCAGCGTTGCAAGGGAGTTCACTGAAGCTTTCTTT
.,.,TRBV5-5,TRBJ2-1,CASRDRDSYNEQFF,TGTGCCAGCAGGGACAGAGACTCCTACAATGAGCAGTTCTTC
TRBD2,.,TRBV4-1,TRBJ2-6,CASSQDFLAGFGANVLTF,TGCGCCAGCAGCCAAGATTTTCTAGCGGGATTTGGGGCCAACGTCCTGACTTTC
TRBD1,few,TRBV6-1,TRBJ1-6,CASSERGLSSYNSPLHF,TGTGCCAGCAGTGAAAGGGGGCTTAGCTCCTATAATTCACCCCTCCACTTT
.,many,TRBV3-1,TRBJ1-2,CASSQYRGRENGYTF,TGTGCCAGCAGCCAATATCGGGGCAGGGAGAACGGCTACACCTTC
.,many,TRBV2,TRBJ1-1,CASSEAQGNTEAFF,TGTGCCAGCAGTGAAGCGCAGGGGAACACTGAAGCTTTCTTT
.,many,TRBV6-5,TRBJ1-1,CASSYQGMNTEAFF,TGTGCCAGCAGTTACCAGGGGATGAACACTGAAGCTTTCTTT